These T cell receptor beta chains were read from a single sample in a study of spatial heterogeneity in lung cancer. Using its own MiXCR run on the 5' RACE reads, TCRdb lists one record per CDR3 protein. This table holds tens of thousands of distinct CDR3 sequences, under 6.5% found once. The input for sequencing was PBMCs, taken at surgery. These receptor sequences come from a male donor with early-stage non-small cell lung cancer. Both conserved end residues are trimmed from each CDR3. Each record gives: clone size, D gene, V gene, CDR3 protein. The D gene is left open where the match is weak. Clone size, where shown, is once, few, many, or a class for clones that have expanded.

>many|TRBD1|TRBV5-1
ASSPPGTGGETQY
>many|NA|TRBV12-3/TRBV12-4
ASRTDQGEAF
>many|NA|TRBV12-5
ASGLAGGKEQF
>many|TRBD2|TRBV20-1
SAREGLAFGETQY
>NA|NA|TRBV5-1
ASSFGDRNRGDTQY
>many|NA|TRBV7-9
ASSLESGYT
>NA|NA|TRBV5-1
ASSLGPARTIY
>few|NA|TRBV12-5
ASGLHPGGNTEAF
>many|NA|TRBV28
ASSLSRREETQY
>NA|NA|TRBV2
ASRKRGAGANVLT
>few|TRBD1|TRBV12-3/TRBV12-4
ASSSGTGGFYSNQPQH
>many|NA|TRBV14
ASSHRGLNSPLH
>many|NA|TRBV20-1
SARDRGSVYEQY
>many|TRBD2|TRBV4-2
ASSQDPGFLGTSGGVQY
>many|TRBD1|TRBV25-1
ASSPSPGQGADTQY
>many|NA|TRBV29-1
SVRQQGFLETQY
>many|NA|TRBV3-1
ASSQGQLGGTDTQY
>few|TRBD1|TRBV7-9
ASSLPLRTGTYEQY
>few|NA|TRBV5-1
ASSLVQGSYEQY
>many|NA|TRBV12-3/TRBV12-4
ASSFDSSGNTIY
>many|TRBD1|TRBV29-1
SVEQDRDHYGYT
>many|NA|TRBV19
ASSIGSGTHSNQPQH
>many|TRBD2|TRBV4-3
ASSQVPSGPNTGELF
>NA|NA|TRBV5-5
ASSLAGLGSYNSPLH
>many|NA|TRBV19
ANPGQADEKLF
>many|TRBD1|TRBV4-1
ASSLDRANTGELF
>NA|TRBD1|TRBV3-1
ASSRQGANYGYT
>many|TRBD2|TRBV7-8
ASSLARDRYTLAGTNTGELF
>many|NA|TRBV12-5
ASGSYEQY
>many|NA|TRBV7-9
ASSKNTEAF
>few|NA|TRBV20-1
SASVGATSTDEQY
>many|NA|TRBV27
ASSSPGYTQY
>NA|NA|TRBV18
ASSPSRGSNQPQH
>few|TRBD2|TRBV28
ASSLSGGGSGELF
>many|NA|TRBV6-6
ASMDGIVYGYT
>few|TRBD2|TRBV20-1
SAPGGGSGAISYNEQF
>many|TRBD1|TRBV27
ASSRYRGPSTDTQY
>many|NA|TRBV2
ASSEQGNGGYT
>few|TRBD1|TRBV7-3
ASSSLGQNQPQH
>NA|NA|TRBV4-1
ASSRGQGVGTDTQY
>many|NA|TRBV5-1
ASTHGYEQY
>few|NA|TRBV6-6
ASSYPPLRRGKNQPQH
>NA|NA|TRBV2
ASSEFDGALGPQH
>many|NA|TRBV27
ASTKLSTDTQY
>many|TRBD1|TRBV28
ASSSQGARGYT
>many|NA|TRBV18
ASSPPKYRSGNTIY
>many|NA|TRBV5-5
ASSLAAVEETQY
>few|TRBD2|TRBV7-2
ASSLRGLAGPSTDTQY
>many|TRBD1|TRBV2
ASRRSPGQATDTQY
>few|TRBD1|TRBV5-5
ASSSGQGAEGEKLF
>NA|NA|TRBV2
ASSEALRQPFYNEQF
>many|TRBD1|TRBV27
ASSLDGQVSQPQH
>NA|TRBD1|TRBV12-3/TRBV12-4
ASRGTGPANTGELF
>NA|NA|TRBV5-1
ASSFPQTGHGSTDTQY
>many|NA|TRBV7-2
ASSLLPTSPGNTQY
>NA|NA|TRBV5-1
ASSLGSGLSTDTQY
>few|TRBD2|TRBV20-1
SARPSGGVYNEQF